This TCR beta chain came from a study of T-cell memory formation after mild COVID-19. The sample holds a few counts of this clonotype. Antigen unknown. Regarding the study as a whole: Clones from the second wave (peaking day 37) had unconfirmed SARS-CoV-2 specificity. Cross-reactive memory apparently joined, as some responding clones appeared in pre-infection memory. CM and EM subsets held most contracting CD4+ clones; EMRA held CD8+ ones.

Trimming removed 0 bases at V and 8 bases at J, with 11 bases between. The CDR3 is made up of 13 amino acids. Germline lookup yields CDR1 SGHRS and CDR2 YFSETQ. TCRdb re-analysed the 5' RACE reads in MiXCR, keeping a single row per CDR3 protein. The repertoire holds 350,000 or so distinct CDR3 sequences, with over 10% as singletons. Material: PBMCs or a T cell subset sorted from them (not recorded which). The rearrangement joins TRBV5-1 to TRBJ1-1; unclear D gene. The receptor was derived from a man between 18 and 29 years old who had mild COVID-19 (a few samples of this study predate the infection). Cell type and time point are not known. The CDR3 here is CASSLDSHSEAFF. The CDR3 bases are TGCGCCAGCAGCTTGGATTCCCATTCAGAAGCTTTCTTT. The full variable domain, in which reference TRBV5-1 and TRBJ1-1 provide the parts outside the CDR3, is KAGVTQTPRYLIKTRGQQVTLSCSPISGHRSVSWYQQTPGQGLQFLFEYFSETQRNKGNFPGRFSGRQFSNSRSEMNVSTLELGDSALYLCASSLDSHSEAFFGQGTRLTVV.